This T cell receptor (beta chain) was identified during a study of OX40 agonist ivuxolimab in advanced cancers. Per germline, CDR1 SGHDN and CDR2 FVKESK. V lost 4 bases and J lost 7, with 11 bases in between. This CDR3 contains 13 residues. This clone turned up a few times. The table came from immunoSEQ multiplex PCR; TCRdb's copy has only in-frame clones and leaves some out. Among over 100,000 clones listed, more than 85% were seen once. The chain combines TRBV14 with TRBJ1-5, with D possibly TRBD1 on 5 matching bases. Source: CD4+ or CD8+ T cells sorted from blood, taken in a trial of the OX40 agonist ivuxolimab. The sequence was obtained from an adult with an advanced solid tumor such as melanoma, head and neck, liver or kidney cancer. CDR3: CASSPQEGQPQHF. The CDR3, as DNA: TGTGCCAGCAGCCCTCAGGAGGGGCAGCCCCAGCATTTT.